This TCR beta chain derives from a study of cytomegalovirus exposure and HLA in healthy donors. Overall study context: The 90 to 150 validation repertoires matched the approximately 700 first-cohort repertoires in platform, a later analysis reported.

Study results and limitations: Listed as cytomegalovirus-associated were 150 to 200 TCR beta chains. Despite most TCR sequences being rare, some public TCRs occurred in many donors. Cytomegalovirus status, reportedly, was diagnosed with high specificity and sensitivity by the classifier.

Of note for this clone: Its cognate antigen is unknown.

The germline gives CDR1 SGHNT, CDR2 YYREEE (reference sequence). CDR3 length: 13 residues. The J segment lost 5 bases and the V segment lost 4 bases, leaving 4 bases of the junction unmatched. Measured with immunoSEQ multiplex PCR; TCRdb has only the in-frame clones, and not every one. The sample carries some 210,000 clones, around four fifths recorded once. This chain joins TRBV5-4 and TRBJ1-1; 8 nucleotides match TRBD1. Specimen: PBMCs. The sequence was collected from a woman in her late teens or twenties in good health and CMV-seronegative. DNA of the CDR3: TGTGCCAGCAGCCGACAGGGGCAGACTGAAGCTTTCTTT. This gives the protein CASSRQGQTEAFF.